The entry that follows covers one T cell receptor (beta chain) sequence. The germline V gene has CDR1 SQVTM and CDR2 ANQGSEA. The CDR3 runs to 12 residues. V lost 4 bases and J lost 6, with 10 bases in between. The data stem from a study of T cells after yellow fever vaccination. TCRdb reanalysed the 5' RACE reads using MiXCR and keeps one entry per CDR3 protein. The data hold some 350,000 distinct CDR3 sequences, with approximately 10% observed a single time. The J gene is TRBJ1-3, the V gene TRBV29-1; D is possibly TRBD1 (5 bases). This sequence was found in a man aged 18 to 30 who received the YFV17D yellow fever vaccine. The sample in question was PBMCs, obtained on the day of the first yellow fever vaccination. In DNA form, the CDR3 reads TGCAGCGTTGGGGGCGGAGAAAACACCATATATTTT. Encoded protein: CSVGGGENTIYF. The whole variable domain, filled in from reference TRBV29-1 and TRBJ1-3, reads SAVISQKPSRDICQRGTSLTIQCQVDSQVTMMFWYRQQPGQSLTLIATANQGSEATYESGFVIDKFPISRPNLTFSTLTVSNMSPEDSSIYLCSVGGGENTIYFGEGSWLTVV.